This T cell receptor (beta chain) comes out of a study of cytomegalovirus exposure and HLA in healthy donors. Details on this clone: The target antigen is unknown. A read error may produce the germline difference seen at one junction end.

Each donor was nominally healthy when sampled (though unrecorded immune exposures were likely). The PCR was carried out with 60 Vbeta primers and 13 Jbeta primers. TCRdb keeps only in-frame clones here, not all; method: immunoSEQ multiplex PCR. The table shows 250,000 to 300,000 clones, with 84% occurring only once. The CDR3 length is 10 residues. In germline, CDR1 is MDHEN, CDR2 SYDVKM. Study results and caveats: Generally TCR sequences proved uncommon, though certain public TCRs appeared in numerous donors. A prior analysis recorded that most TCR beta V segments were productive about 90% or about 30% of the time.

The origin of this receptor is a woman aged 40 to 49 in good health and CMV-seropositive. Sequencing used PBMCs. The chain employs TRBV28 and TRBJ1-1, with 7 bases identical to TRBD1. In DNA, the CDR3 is TGTGCCAGCAGTTTTACCGGGACAGAATTT. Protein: CASSFTGTEF.